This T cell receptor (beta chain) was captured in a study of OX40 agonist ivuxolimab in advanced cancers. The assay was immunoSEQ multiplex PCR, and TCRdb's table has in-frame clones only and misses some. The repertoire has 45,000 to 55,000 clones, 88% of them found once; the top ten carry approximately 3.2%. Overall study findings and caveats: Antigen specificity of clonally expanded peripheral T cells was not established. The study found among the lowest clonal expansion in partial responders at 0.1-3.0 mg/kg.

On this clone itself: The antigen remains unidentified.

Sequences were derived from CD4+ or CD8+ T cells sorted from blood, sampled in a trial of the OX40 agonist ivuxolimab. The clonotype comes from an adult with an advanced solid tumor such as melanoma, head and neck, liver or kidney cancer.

In DNA form, the CDR3 reads TGTGCCAGCAGCTTAGTCGCGGGAGGCAGCACAGATACGCAGTATTTT. It encodes CASSLVAGGSTDTQYF. The chain couples TRBV11-3 to TRBJ2-3; 8 nucleotides align to TRBD2. In germline, CDR1 is SGHNT, CDR2 YENEEA. The CDR3 contains 16 residues. Trimming at V came to 1 base and at J to 0 bases, leaving 3 bases not matched to a gene.